The next 28 T cell receptor beta chains were all read from a single sample in a study of early T cells in non-severe SARS-CoV-2 infection. TCRdb reanalysed the 5' RACE reads using MiXCR and keeps one entry per CDR3 protein. Counted here are tens of thousands of distinct CDR3 sequences, over 7% occurring once; the ten biggest clones make up approximately 4%. The specimen sequenced was whole blood. The receptors were gathered from an adult who was a healthcare worker with PCR-confirmed SARS-CoV-2 infection or an uninfected control (not recorded which).

A word on this clonotype: One end of the junction does not line up with germline, which may come from a read error. V and J are TRBV5-1 and TRBJ2-3, with 7 bases aligning to TRBD1. Germline V gene sequence: CDR1 SGHRS, CDR2 YFSETQ. This CDR3 has 16 residues. CDR3 loop: CASSLQGQSPRDTQYF. CDR3 DNA: TGCGCCAGCAGCTTGCAGGGACAGTCACCAAGGGATACACAGTATTTT.

This clonotype was observed at least ten times. This chain links TRBV7-9 with TRBJ2-1; maybe TRBD2 (5 bases). This CDR3 has 15 amino acids. The germline gives CDR1 SEHNR, CDR2 FQNEAQ (reference sequence). V was pared by 1 base and J by 5 bases, with 12 bases between. DNA of the CDR3: TGTGCCAGCAGCTTAGGGACTGTAGGGAACAATGAGCAGTTCTTC. It yields the protein CASSLGTVGNNEQFF.

With respect to this clonotype: At one end the junction does not follow the germline gene, possibly because of a read error. The chain links TRBV28 to TRBJ2-6, with TRBD1 matching 7 bases. The CDR3 covers 17 residues. Per the germline V gene, CDR1 is MDHEN and CDR2 is SYDVKM. This CDR3 reads CASTLRTGTSGTNVLTF. CDR3 DNA: TGTGCCAGCACCCTAAGGACAGGTACCTCTGGGACCAACGTCCTGACTTTC.

The chain combines TRBV29-1 with TRBJ2-1; 14 nucleotides align to TRBD2. V dropped 3 bases and J dropped 12; count of bases not matched to a gene: 16. This CDR3 is built from 17 residues. Germline V gives CDR1 SQVTM, CDR2 ANQGSEA. The CDR3 is CSVDPRPRGTSGGGQFF. CDR3 in DNA: TGCAGCGTTGATCCCCGTCCGCGAGGGACTAGCGGGGGAGGGCAGTTCTTC.

The table lists this clonotype with a count of one. The V gene is TRBV10-3, the J gene TRBJ1-2, with a weak D call TRBD1 (5 bases). The V end lost 10 bases, the J end lost 5 bases, and 17 bases lay between the germline ends. CDR3 length: 13 amino acids. Germline CDR1 ENHRY, CDR2 SYGVKD. The CDR3 region is CATSPEEGYGYTF. The CDR3 nucleotides are TGTGCCACCTCCCCCGAGGAGGGGTATGGCTACACCTTC.

The table lists this clonotype with many counts. CDR3: CASAGNTIYF. CDR3 sequence (DNA): TGTGCCAGCGCTGGAAACACCATATATTTT. The chain is built from TRBV6-1 and TRBJ1-3; D gene unclear. Germline V CDR1 and CDR2: MNHNS, SASEGT. This CDR3 comprises 10 residues. V lost 8 bases to trimming and J lost 2 bases, with 1 base between them.

Details on this clonotype: A much more abundant neighbour one base away suggests this may be a read error. This chain links TRBV29-1 with TRBJ2-1, with 13 nucleotides matching TRBD2. The germline gives CDR1 SQVTM, CDR2 ANQGSEA. The CDR3 spans 16 residues. Unmatched junction bases numbered 0, after V lost 1 base and J lost 0 bases. CDR3 nucleotides: TGCAGCGTTGAAGGGACTAGCGGGGGCTCCTACAATGAGCAGTTCTTC. Its translation is CSVEGTSGGSYNEQFF.

This clonotype showed up just a few times. The rearrangement joins TRBV6-1 to TRBJ2-3; D remains ambiguous. There are 13 residues in the CDR3. Germline V gives CDR1 MNHNS, CDR2 SASEGT. Trimming took off 5 bases at V and 6 bases at J, with 12 bases between the two ends. The CDR3: CASSFDAGDTQYF. CDR3 coding DNA: TGTGCCAGCAGTTTCGACGCTGGGGATACGCAGTATTTT.

This chain links TRBV20-1 with TRBJ2-7, with D possibly TRBD2 on 6 matching bases. The ends were cut back, 4 bases at V and 6 bases at J, with 25 bases in the middle. The CDR3 length is 16 residues. Germline CDR1 is DFQATT and CDR2 is SNEGSKA (reference sequence). The CDR3 region has the DNA TGCAGTGCTACGAAAGTCGGGACGGGGGACCCCTGCGAGCAGTACTTC. Translating it yields CSATKVGTGDPCEQYF.

In its sample, this clonotype was seen a few times. This chain joins TRBV11-3 and TRBJ2-1; 7 nucleotides agree with TRBD2. In germline, CDR1 is SGHNT, CDR2 YENEEA. Germline trimming cut 3 bases from V and 5 bases from J; bases unmatched to any gene: 1. The CDR3 totals 13 residues. The CDR3 DNA sequence: TGTGCCAGCAGCTTCCGGGGGGACAATGAGCAGTTCTTC. It is translated as CASSFRGDNEQFF.

The gene calls are TRBV28 and TRBJ1-1; D call uncertain. Germline V gene data show CDR1 as MDHEN and CDR2 as SYDVKM. CDR3 length: 12 amino acids. V gave up 1 base and J gave up 4 bases, with 4 bases separating them. DNA for the CDR3: TGTGCCAGCAGTTTATCGTCCACTGAAGCTTTCTTT. It codes for CASSLSSTEAFF. The variable domain in full, with the rest retrieved from reference TRBV28 and TRBJ1-1, is DVKVTQSSRYLVKRTGEKVFLECVQDMDHENMFWYRQDPGLGLRLIYFSYDVKMKEKGDIPEGYSVSREKKERFSLILESASTNQTSMYLCASSLSSTEAFFGQGTRLTVV.

This chain joins TRBV12-2 and TRBJ2-3; TRBD2, the D gene given by the table, was not confirmed from the DNA. TRBV12-2 is classified as a pseudogene. This CDR3 contains 18 residues. This CDR3 is CASRLVGVTSGVTDTQYF. The CDR3 region has the DNA TGTGCAAGTCGCTTAGTGGGGGTGACTAGCGGGGTCACAGATACGCAGTATTTT.

The chain combines TRBV28 with TRBJ1-1, with 11 bases lining up with TRBD1. Germline-derived CDR1 and CDR2 are MDHEN and SYDVKM. Trimming cost V 7 bases and J 3 bases; bases outside gene matches: 10. The CDR3 is 16 residues long. The CDR3, as DNA: TGTGCCAGCAATCCGGCCGGGACAGGGGGTTACACTGAAGCTTTCTTT. Translated, it gives CASNPAGTGGYTEAFF.

This clonotype was detected ten times or more. The chain couples TRBV4-2 to TRBJ2-3; D might be TRBD2 (5 bases). This CDR3 has 16 residues. V gave up 1 base and J gave up 6 bases, with 17 bases separating them. The V gene's germline CDR1 is LGHNA and CDR2 YNFKEQ. For the CDR3, the DNA is TGTGCCAGCAGCCAAGGTCATCGTATTAGCGCGGATACGCAGTATTTT. Translation gives CASSQGHRISADTQYF.

This clonotype came up many times. The V and J genes are TRBV2 and TRBJ2-1; no reliable D call. Deletions cut 7 bases from V and 10 bases from J, with 11 bases between. This CDR3 is built from 11 residues. Per the germline V gene, CDR1 is SNHLY and CDR2 is FYNNEI. In DNA, the CDR3 is TGTGCCAGCATGTTCTCTGAGGAGCAGTTCTTC. Protein sequence: CASMFSEEQFF.

This clonotype was counted only a few times. The chain recombines TRBV12-3 or TRBV12-4 with TRBJ2-5; 8 bases line up with TRBD2. The CDR3 spans 15 residues. The V gene end was trimmed by 2 bases and the J gene end by 1 base; junction bases not matched to a gene: 3. The CDR3 protein is CASSLLAGSQETQYF. The CDR3 DNA reads as TGTGCCAGCAGTTTATTAGCGGGGTCCCAAGAGACCCAGTACTTC.

The chain combines TRBV4-2 with TRBJ2-7, with D unresolved. The V gene lost 4 bases and the J gene lost 2 bases, with 9 bases spanning the gap. The CDR3 is made up of 13 amino acids. Germline V gene sequence: CDR1 LGHNA, CDR2 YNFKEQ. CDR3 protein: CASSPYPAYEQYF. In nucleotides, the CDR3 is TGTGCCAGCAGCCCCTATCCAGCCTACGAGCAGTACTTC.

The chain employs TRBV7-9 and TRBJ2-3; 7 nucleotides line up with TRBD1. The CDR3 totals 16 residues. Trimming removed 8 bases from V and 4 bases from J; junction bases left unmatched: 15. Looked up from germline, CDR1 is SEHNR and CDR2 is FQNEAQ (reference sequence). CDR3 amino acids: CASSQSSRGYADTQYF. DNA for the CDR3: TGTGCCAGCTCCCAATCCTCCAGGGGGTACGCAGATACGCAGTATTTT.

In this sample, this clonotype turned up a few times. The chain joins TRBV10-3 to TRBJ1-3; 7 bases align to TRBD1. Germline-derived CDR1 and CDR2 are ENHRY and SYGVKD. After removal of 4 bases from V and 0 bases from J, the junction contained 6 bases not matched to a gene. The CDR3 sequence is 16 residues long. This CDR3 reads CAISGVTGLSGNTIYF. CDR3 coding DNA: TGTGCCATCAGTGGGGTGACAGGGCTCTCTGGAAACACCATATATTTT.

A few counts support this clonotype. V gene TRBV27 combines with J gene TRBJ2-5; a weak D match, TRBD2 (6 bases). This CDR3 spans 16 amino acids. Per germline, CDR1 MNHEY and CDR2 SMNVEV (reference sequence). Between the trimmed V and J ends, which lost 6 bases and 1 base, there was a span of 18 bases. Here the CDR3 DNA reads TGTGCCAGCAGCCCCTTACAAGGAGGGCTCCAAGAGACCCAGTACTTC. Residues: CASSPLQGGLQETQYF.

This clonotype has more than one count but fewer than ten. The chain is built from TRBV5-1 and TRBJ1-2; D is undetermined. V dropped 1 base and J dropped 0 bases, with 7 bases sitting between them. This CDR3 is 14 amino acids long. Germline V gene lookup returns CDR1 SGHRS and CDR2 YFSETQ. CDR3 amino acids: CASSLSYPNYGYTF. CDR3 nucleotide sequence: TGCGCCAGCAGCTTGTCTTATCCTAACTATGGCTACACCTTC. Full variable domain (missing parts from reference TRBV5-1 and TRBJ1-2): KAGVTQTPRYLIKTRGQQVTLSCSPISGHRSVSWYQQTPGQGLQFLFEYFSETQRNKGNFPGRFSGRQFSNSRSEMNVSTLELGDSALYLCASSLSYPNYGYTFGSGTRLTVV.

The chain carries TRBV6-5 and TRBJ2-1, with unresolved D. This CDR3 comprises 14 residues. V lost 7 bases and J lost 4, with 14 bases in between. Germline CDR1 reads MNHEY; CDR2 reads SVGAGI. CDR3 sequence reads: CASKPQLAYNEQFF. The CDR3, as DNA: TGTGCCAGCAAGCCGCAGTTAGCATACAATGAGCAGTTCTTC.

Regarding this clonotype: The germline gene is not matched at one end of the junction; a read error may be the cause. The chain links TRBV5-6 to TRBJ2-1, with 8 bases identical to TRBD2. CDR3 length: 22 amino acids. Per germline, CDR1 SGHDT and CDR2 YYEEEE. This CDR3 reads CASSLNRLSRRASGPSFNEQFF. CDR3 DNA sequence: TGTGCCAGCAGCTTGAACCGTTTGAGCCGGAGGGCTAGCGGGCCATCCTTCAATGAGCAGTTCTTC.

The table lists this clonotype with many counts. The chain recombines TRBV20-1 with TRBJ2-1; D is unresolved. Germline CDR1 DFQATT, CDR2 SNEGSKA (reference sequence). Trimming removed 0 bases from V and 9 bases from J, with 12 bases in between. The CDR3 is 13 amino acids. The CDR3 nucleotides read TGCAGTGCTAGAGATATGGCGGTGGGTGAGCAGTTCTTC. Its protein is CSARDMAVGEQFF.

This clonotype has a handful of counts. The V gene is TRBV29-1, the J gene TRBJ2-3; TRBD1 aligns across 7 bases. CDR1 and CDR2 from the germline V gene are SQVTM and ANQGSEA. The CDR3 sequence is 16 residues long. The J segment lost 3 bases and the V segment lost 7 bases, leaving 16 bases of the junction unmatched. The CDR3 DNA follows: TGCAGCGCACGAACCACAGGGGCGTCTAGTACAGATACGCAGTATTTT. Its protein is CSARTTGASSTDTQYF.

This clonotype was counted between two and nine times. The chain recombines TRBV9 with TRBJ2-3; D perhaps matches TRBD2 (6 bases). The CDR3 is made up of 15 amino acids. Germline V lookup: CDR1 SGDLS, CDR2 YYNGEE. Trimming shortened V by 4 bases and J by 0 bases, and 12 bases separated the two germline ends. CDR3 DNA sequence: TGTGCCAGCAGCCCCCGGGGGTCTAGCACAGATACGCAGTATTTT. Its translation: CASSPRGSSTDTQYF.

This clonotype was counted only a few times. The chain joins TRBV20-1 to TRBJ2-2; weak D call: TRBD2 (5 bases). The CDR3 runs to 14 residues. From germline, CDR1 is DFQATT and CDR2 SNEGSKA (reference sequence). V shed 2 bases and J shed 1 base, with 8 bases lying between them. The CDR3 loop reads CSARNSENTGELFF. In nucleotides, the CDR3 is TGCAGTGCTAGAAATAGCGAGAACACCGGGGAGCTGTTTTTT.

This clonotype was observed at least ten times. The V call is TRBV7-2, the J call TRBJ1-1, with 7 positions matching TRBD1. Germline lookup yields CDR1 SGHTA and CDR2 FQGNSA. V gave up 8 bases and J gave up 0 bases; unmatched junction bases: 9. The CDR3 runs 15 residues. Written as DNA, the CDR3 is TGTGCCAGCTTATCAGGGGGGACCATGAACACTGAAGCTTTCTTT. The encoded protein is CASLSGGTMNTEAFF.